Described below is a single TCR beta chain sequence and its context. Its antigen is as yet unknown. Genomic DNA constituted the template upon which TCR beta VDJ and CDR3 profiling was performed. One entry per CDR3 protein results from TCRdb running MiXCR on the reads. The table lists around 190,000 distinct CDR3 sequences, roughly half of them singletons. These data are taken from a study of CD8+CD57+ T cells in acquired aplastic anemia. Study context: The sorted CD4+ and CD8+ cells yielded an average around 3 ug of DNA. Points from the study as a whole: Patients and controls were found to share twenty-nine CD8+ CDR3 sequences.

Germline V lookup: CDR1 GTSNPN, CDR2 SVGIG (reference sequence). The CDR3 has 16 residues. The trim removed 1 base at V and 0 bases at J, leaving 7 bases unmatched. The chain is built from TRBV30 and TRBJ1-1, with TRBD1 matching over 8 bases. The sequenced material came from sorted CD4+, CD8+, or CD8+CD57+ T cells (not recorded which) from PBMCs. This clonotype was sampled from a human donor in good health, serving as a control. CDR3 sequence: CAWSGGETGVNTEAFF. The CDR3 DNA sequence: TGTGCCTGGAGTGGAGGGGAGACAGGGGTGAACACTGAAGCTTTCTTT.